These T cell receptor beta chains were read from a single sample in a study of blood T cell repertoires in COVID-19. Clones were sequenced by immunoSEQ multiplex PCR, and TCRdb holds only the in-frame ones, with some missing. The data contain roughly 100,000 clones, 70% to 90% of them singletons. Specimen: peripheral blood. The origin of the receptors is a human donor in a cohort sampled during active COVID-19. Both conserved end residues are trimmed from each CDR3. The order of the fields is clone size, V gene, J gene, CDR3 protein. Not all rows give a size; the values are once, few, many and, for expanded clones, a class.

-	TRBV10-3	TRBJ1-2	AIRVGTAGSGYT
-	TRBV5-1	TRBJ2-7	ASSLRTGMSEQY
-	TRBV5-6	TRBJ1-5	ASSLQADQPQH
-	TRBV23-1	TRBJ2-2	ASSRALCRAQNTGELF
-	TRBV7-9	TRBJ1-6	ASSPVDRGSPLH
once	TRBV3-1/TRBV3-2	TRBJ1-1	ASSQTGGVGTEAF
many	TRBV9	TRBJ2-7	ASSQAGTDSYEQY
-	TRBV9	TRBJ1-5	ASSAIPDGTRSCNQPQH
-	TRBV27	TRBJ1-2	ASSFGGQGNGYT
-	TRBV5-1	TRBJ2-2	ASAHPSGGGTGELF
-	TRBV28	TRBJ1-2	ASKGGAGGYGYT
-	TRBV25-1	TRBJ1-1	ASSTQGVNTEAF
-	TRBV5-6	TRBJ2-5	ASSLSGEETQY
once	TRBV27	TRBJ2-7	ASIRTFGSDEQY
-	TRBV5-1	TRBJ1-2	ASSLGAGGDYGYT
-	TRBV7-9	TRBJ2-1	ASSQNNEQF
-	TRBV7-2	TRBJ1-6	ASSLQGNSPLH
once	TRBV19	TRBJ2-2	ASFSNRGRRAGELF
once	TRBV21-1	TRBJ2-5	ASSKSSGRARQTQY
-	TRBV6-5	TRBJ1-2	ASSHRGLDGYT
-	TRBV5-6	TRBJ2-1	ASSLERISYNEQF
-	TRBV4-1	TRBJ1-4	ASSQPGQTNEKLF
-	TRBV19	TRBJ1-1	ASSNRPGESYGAF
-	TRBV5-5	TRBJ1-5	ASSLGTGVGNQPQH
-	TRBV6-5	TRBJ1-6	ASSLQWAANSPLH
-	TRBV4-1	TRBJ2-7	ASSQVGADHEQY
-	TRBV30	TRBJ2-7	AWSVPGLASYEQY
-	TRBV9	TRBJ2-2	ASSVGAGAQANTGELF
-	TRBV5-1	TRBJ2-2	ASSLYRALNTGELF
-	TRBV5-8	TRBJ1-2	ASSPGTGGVEYYGYT
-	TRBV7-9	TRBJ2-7	ASSSRRDSSYEQY
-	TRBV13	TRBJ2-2	ASSNPEGDGTGELF
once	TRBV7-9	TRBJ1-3	ASSLVRKMLRESGNTIY
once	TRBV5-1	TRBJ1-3	ASSLEGRGSSGNTIY
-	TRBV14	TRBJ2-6	ASSLSGANVLT
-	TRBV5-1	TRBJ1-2	ASSLLPSAGYT
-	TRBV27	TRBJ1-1	ASSRGRVTEAF
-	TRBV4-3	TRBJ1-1	ASSQDTGQGAWKTEAF
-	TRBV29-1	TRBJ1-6	SIREQGGSPLH
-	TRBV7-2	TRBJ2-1	ASSDSRLAGLRNEQF